This T cell receptor (beta chain) was identified in a study of blood T cell repertoires in COVID-19. Produced via immunoSEQ multiplex PCR; TCRdb's table is partial and in-frame only. The table has about 320,000 clones, more than 75% seen once. Germline lookup yields CDR1 LNHDA and CDR2 SQIVND (reference sequence). Trimming at V came to 7 bases and at J to 4 bases, leaving 17 bases not matched to a gene. This CDR3 region has 18 residues. The chain recombines TRBV19 with TRBJ1-5, with 9 bases that match TRBD1. Sequencing was done on a sample of PBMCs or T cells enriched from blood (not recorded which). The TCR was taken from a man aged 60 to 75 who had recovered from COVID-19. CDR3 in DNA: TGTGCCAGTAAAGGGGGGAGGAGCGGGACAGGGCCGAATCAGCCCCAGCATTTT. This translates into CASKGGRSGTGPNQPQHF.